One sample yielded the 9 T cell receptor beta chains listed below, sequenced in a study of OX40 agonist ivuxolimab in advanced cancers. The repertoire was sequenced with immunoSEQ multiplex PCR; TCRdb's copy has only in-frame clones and lacks some. Altogether around 45,000 clones are present, approximately 80% being singletons, with the ten largest covering around 2.5%. The sequenced sample was CD4+ or CD8+ T cells sorted from blood, obtained in a trial of the OX40 agonist ivuxolimab. The receptors stem from an adult with an advanced solid tumor such as melanoma, head and neck, liver or kidney cancer.

The chain employs TRBV7-9 and TRBJ2-1; weak D call: TRBD2 (6 bases). Trimming took 5 bases from V and 0 from J, leaving 17 bases between them. Germline V CDR1 and CDR2: SEHNR, FQNEAQ (reference sequence). The CDR3 spans 17 residues. The DNA of the CDR3 is TGTGCCAGCAGCCCCCTGAGCGGGCAGAGCTCCTACAATGAGCAGTTCTTC. Encoded protein: CASSPLSGQSSYNEQFF.

The chain recombines TRBV12-5 with TRBJ1-2; D is unclear. V lost 1 base and J 8 bases, leaving 14 bases between the germline ends. The CDR3 totals 14 residues. Looked up from germline, CDR1 is LGHNT and CDR2 is FRNRAP. The CDR3 DNA is TGTGCTAGTGGTTTGGGTTTATCTGGGCTCGGCTACACCTTC. Protein: CASGLGLSGLGYTF.

V usage is TRBV9 and J usage is TRBJ2-7; the D is unclear. Looked up from germline, CDR1 is SGDLS and CDR2 is YYNGEE. The V end lost 0 bases, the J end lost 3 bases, and 10 bases lay between the germline ends. CDR3 size: 14 residues. CDR3 region: CASSVDGTGYEQYF. DNA of the CDR3: TGTGCCAGCAGCGTAGACGGCACCGGCTACGAGCAGTACTTC. The full variable domain, with the rest looked up from reference TRBV9 and TRBJ2-7, is DSGVTQTPKHLITATGQRVTLRCSPRSGDLSVYWYQQSLDQGLQFLIQYYNGEERAKGNILERFSAQQFPDLHSELNLSSLELGDSALYFCASSVDGTGYEQYFGPGTRLTVT.

This clone came up once. In DNA, the CDR3 is TGTGCCAGCAGGAAATCGACTAGCGGGGGAACTTTTTCGGGCACCGGGGAGCTGTTTTTT. Amino acids: CASRKSTSGGTFSGTGELFF. The V and J genes are TRBV7-3 and TRBJ2-2; 12 bases agree with TRBD2. Germline V CDR1 and CDR2: SGHTA, FQGTGA. V lost 6 bases and J lost 4; bases outside the gene matches: 18. The CDR3 contains 20 residues.

This clone was counted a single time. V is TRBV7-6 and J is TRBJ2-7; unclear D gene. V was pared by 1 base and J by 1 base, with 8 bases between. Germline CDR1 and CDR2: SGHVS and FNYEAQ. The CDR3 has 14 residues. The CDR3 DNA follows: TGTGCCAGCAGCTTAGGATTTGGGTCCTACGAGCAGTACTTC. It yields the protein CASSLGFGSYEQYF.

This sequence joins TRBV5-1 and TRBJ1-1, with unresolved D. Between the trimmed V and J ends, which lost 4 bases and 5 bases, there was a span of 12 bases. Germline values: CDR1 SGHRS, CDR2 YFSETQ. The CDR3 is made up of 13 amino acids. CDR3 protein: CASSHAVGTEAFF. CDR3 DNA sequence: TGCGCCAGCAGCCACGCGGTGGGGACTGAAGCTTTCTTT.

This clone came up once. V usage is TRBV21-1 and J usage is TRBJ2-7; no DNA check was done on the table's D call, TRBD1. TRBV21-1 is annotated as a pseudogene. The CDR3 loop spans 15 amino acids. The CDR3 reads CASSTPPGTPYEQYF. The CDR3 region has the DNA TGTGCCAGCAGCACCCCCCCAGGGACACCCTACGAGCAGTACTTC.

A few counts support this clone. J is TRBJ1-5 and V is TRBV6-1; unclear D gene. Germline V gene data show CDR1 as MNHNS and CDR2 as SASEGT. The V and J ends lost 3 bases and 7 bases respectively, with 13 bases between them. The CDR3 length is 14 residues. In DNA, the CDR3 is TGTGCCAGCAGTGACCTCCCCAAAGTCCAGCCCCAGCATTTT. It specifies CASSDLPKVQPQHF.

Details on this clone: A read error may produce the germline difference seen at one junction end. The rearrangement joins TRBV7-9 to TRBJ2-7; D could derive from TRBD1 or TRBD2 (5 bases each). Germline assignment: CDR1 SEHNR and CDR2 FQNEAQ (reference sequence). The CDR3 consists of 18 residues. In DNA form, the CDR3 reads TGCGCCAGCAGCCCCGAACCGGGCGTTCCGTCGGGGCCCTACGAGCAGTACTTC. Its translation is CASSPEPGVPSGPYEQYF. Drawing the rest from reference TRBV7-9 and TRBJ2-7, the complete variable domain is DTGVSQNPRHKITKRGQNVTFRCDPISEHNRLYWYRQTLGQGPEFLTYFQNEAQLEKSRLLSDRFSAERPKGSFSTLEIQRTEQGDSAMYLCASSPEPGVPSGPYEQYFGPGTRLTVT.